Here is one T cell receptor beta chain with its context. The table lists this clone with a few counts. Its antigen is not yet known. No base quality values were provided; no much bigger clone lies one nucleotide off. This entry comes from a study of shared clonotypes between healthy human individuals (dated by TCRdb to about 2020). Describing the broader study: The cohort included three men and a couple of women between 18 and 49 years of age. Blood TCR repertoires of roughly five healthy adults were deeply sequenced to estimate repertoire size and the extent of clonotype sharing between individuals. To increase sequencing depth and limit assay-specific biases, different laboratories used diverse techniques to prepare libraries and sequence TCR repertoires. Per donor, three plates each were used for CD4 naive and CD4 memory, two for CD8 naive, and one for CD8 memory. Leukapheresis yielded between about 0.85 and 10 billion PBMCs per donor. Summary of the overall study and its limitations: When several donors were compared, the shared fraction of clonotypes was roughly 4.8% for naive CD4, around 4% for naive CD8, 2.3% for memory CD4, and roughly 0.4% for memory CD8. Pairwise subsampling indicated that sequencing depth was expected to affect the degree of clonotype sharing among donors. Naive subsets generally had larger estimated clonotype richness than memory subsets did. Compared with non-shared clonotypes, the clonotypes found in all four sorted-subset donors had higher generation probabilities. Because the study included only a small number of donors, the genetic and exposure-history diversity represented was limited. Sampling was restricted to blood, and TCR repertoires in tissue are likely to differ from TCR repertoires in blood. Even with the large sequencing depth, rarefaction of the sorted-subset datasets indicated that sequencing was incomplete.

Its CDR3 holds 16 amino acids, cysteine through phenylalanine. Only CDR3 DNA is held: 48 bases, read in frame from base 1. TCR CDR3 regions were amplified from genomic DNA by multiplex PCR using the deep immunoSEQ assay. Extracted genomic DNA from each cell subset was spread evenly across all wells of several immunoSEQ 96-well plates, with each plate serving as a replicate. For sorted subsets, roughly 200 ng of genomic DNA, equivalent to roughly 33,000 T cell genomes, went into each replicate PCR. Purified libraries were quantified with a Qubit 3.0 fluorometer, sized on a Bioanalyzer 2100, and re-quantified with the KAPA Library Quantification kit. A separate single-read 150-cycle Illumina NextSeq 550 flow cell was used to sequence each immunoSEQ 96-well plate. The authors processed their data as follows. The immunoSEQ output contained only junctional sequences without quality scores, so filtering could not match that applied to full-length reads. Sequences were annotated with PyIR, a Python wrapper for IgBLAST v1.9, and V/J genes and CDR3 were assigned using IMGT germline references. Reads were filtered out if the reads had weak V/J assignments (E-value above 1e-6), no CDR3, stop codons, out-of-frame junctions, or ambiguous translated residues. V3J clonotypes were defined as sequences sharing the same inferred V gene, J gene, and CDR3 amino acid sequence. The percentage overlap between two repertoires was calculated by dividing the number of shared unique clonotypes by the size of the smaller repertoire. Repertoire richness was assessed with RTK rarefaction, the Chao1 estimator, and Recon v2.1 estimates of unobserved clonotypes. Generation probabilities were computed with OLGA for all TCRbeta clonotypes obtained by the gDNA method from several donors. TCRdb took over this immuneACCESS table, retaining in-frame rearrangements with V and J assigned. Such tables are incomplete; in checked studies, under half of the missing clones stem from an unresolved V gene, and the remainder is unexplained. That table supplies the V and J calls and clone size; D and trimming were determined from the DNA. In all, the sample holds more than 550,000 clones, and approximately 72% of those were seen once. The biggest ten clones account for around 1.7% of the sample.

Healthy HIV-negative adults with no recently reported acute infections or vaccinations were included as donors. Only Caucasian adults living in Nashville, Tennessee, USA were represented among the donors. CD4+ T cells were enriched by magnetic negative selection; naive cells were then positively selected on CD45RA, and the negative fraction formed the memory subset. Blood was obtained by leukapheresis, after which PBMCs were separated by Ficoll-Histopaque density gradient centrifugation and cryopreserved in liquid nitrogen vapor phase. Analytical flow cytometry was used to check the purity and quantity of each magnetically sorted T cell population. Genomic DNA was isolated from every sorted fraction and measured by UV absorbance on a Nanodrop 2000c.

Sequencing was performed on memory CD4+ T cells sorted from blood. The label giving this sample's cell subset or site can be read as: CD45RA-negative fraction. The receptor chain draws on TRBV1 and TRBJ2-3; TRBD2 was called by the table and not checked on the DNA. TRBV1 has pseudogene status. This TCR came from a woman aged 25 to 39 in good health. In nucleotide form, the sequence is TGCACCAGCAGCCAAGATAGAGAGAAGAGCACAGATACGCAGTATTTT. Its product reads: CTSSQDREKSTDTQYF.